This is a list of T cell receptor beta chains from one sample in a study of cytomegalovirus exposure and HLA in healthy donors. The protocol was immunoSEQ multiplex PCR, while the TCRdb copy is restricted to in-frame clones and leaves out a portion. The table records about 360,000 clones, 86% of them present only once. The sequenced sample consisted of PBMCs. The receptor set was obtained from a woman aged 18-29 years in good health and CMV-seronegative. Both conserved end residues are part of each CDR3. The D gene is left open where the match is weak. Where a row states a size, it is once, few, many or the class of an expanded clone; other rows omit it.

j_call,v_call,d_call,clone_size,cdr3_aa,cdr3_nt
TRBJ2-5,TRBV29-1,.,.,CSVEDIGETQYF,TGCAGCGTTGAAGATATCGGGGAGACCCAGTACTTC
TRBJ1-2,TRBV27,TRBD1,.,CASSSPDRDRIDEGYTF,TGTGCCAGCAGTTCCCCCGACCGGGACAGGATAGATGAGGGCTACACCTTC
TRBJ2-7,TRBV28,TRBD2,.,CASSTPPSGGPYEQYF,TGTGCCAGCAGTACCCCCCCTAGCGGGGGACCCTACGAGCAGTACTTC
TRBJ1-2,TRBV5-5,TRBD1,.,CASSSTGTGLANYGYTF,TGTGCCAGCAGTTCCACCGGGACAGGGCTGGCTAACTATGGCTACACCTTC
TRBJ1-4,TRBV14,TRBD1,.,CASSPGQGQNEKLFF,TGTGCCAGCAGCCCCGGACAGGGCCAAAATGAAAAACTGTTTTTT
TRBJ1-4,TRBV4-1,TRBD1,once,CASRTGTGGAGEKLFF,TGCGCCAGCAGAACCGGGACAGGGGGAGCGGGTGAAAAACTGTTTTTT
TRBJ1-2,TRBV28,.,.,CASFSVFNSYGYTF,TGTGCCAGTTTTTCAGTTTTTAACAGCTATGGCTACACCTTC
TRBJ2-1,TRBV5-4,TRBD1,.,CASSFSAGTATYNEQFF,TGTGCCAGCAGCTTTAGTGCCGGGACAGCTACCTACAATGAGCAGTTCTTC
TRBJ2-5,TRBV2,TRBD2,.,CASTPGRVSGQAETQYF,TGTGCCAGCACCCCGGGGAGGGTCTCCGGGCAGGCAGAGACCCAGTACTTC
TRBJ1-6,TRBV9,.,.,CASSPAPDRNSPLHF,TGTGCCAGCAGCCCCGCCCCGGACAGAAATTCACCCCTCCACTTT
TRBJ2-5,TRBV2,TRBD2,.,CASSAGLAAQETQYF,TGTGCCAGCAGTGCGGGACTAGCGGCTCAAGAGACCCAGTACTTC
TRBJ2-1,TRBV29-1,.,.,CSVERAPGNEQFF,TGCAGCGTTGAGAGGGCTCCCGGGAATGAGCAGTTCTTC
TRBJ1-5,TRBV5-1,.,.,CASSLTGYQPQHF,TGCGCCAGCAGCTTAACAGGGTATCAGCCCCAGCATTTT
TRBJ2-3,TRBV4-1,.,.,CASSQDGGDTQYF,TGCGCCAGCAGCCAAGATGGAGGAGATACGCAGTATTTT
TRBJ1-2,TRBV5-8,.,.,CASSRQGGAHYGYTF,TGTGCCAGCAGCCGGCAGGGAGGGGCACACTATGGCTACACCTTC
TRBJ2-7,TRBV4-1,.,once,CASSQDGEAGAPYEQYF,TGCGCCAGCAGCCAAGATGGAGAGGCGGGGGCGCCCTACGAGCAGTACTTC
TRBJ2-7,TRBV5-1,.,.,CASSRQTGLTPQQYF,TGCGCCAGCAGCCGCCAGACGGGACTGACCCCCCAGCAGTACTTC
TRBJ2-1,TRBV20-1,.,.,CSASSYNEQFF,TGCAGTGCTTCTTCCTACAATGAGCAGTTCTTC
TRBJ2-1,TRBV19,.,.,CASSISGAYNEQFF,TGTGCCAGTAGTATTAGTGGAGCCTACAATGAGCAGTTCTTC
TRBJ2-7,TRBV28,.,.,CASSLKGWDTTYEQYF,TGTGCCAGCAGTTTAAAGGGGTGGGACACGACCTACGAGCAGTACTTC
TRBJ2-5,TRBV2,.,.,CASGGGSKTQYF,TGTGCCAGCGGCGGAGGGTCGAAGACCCAGTACTTC
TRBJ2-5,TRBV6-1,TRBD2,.,CASSGEREGPEYQETQYF,TGTGCCAGCAGTGGGGAGCGGGAGGGACCCGAGTACCAAGAGACCCAGTACTTC
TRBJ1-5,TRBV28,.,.,CASSKMGRAFQPQHF,TGTGCCAGCAGTAAGATGGGCAGGGCGTTTCAGCCCCAGCATTTT
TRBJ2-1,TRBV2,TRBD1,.,CASSERRQGDNEQFF,TGTGCCAGCAGTGAACGGAGACAGGGGGACAATGAGCAGTTCTTC
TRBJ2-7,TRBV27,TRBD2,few,CASSLALAGEVEQYF,TGTGCCAGCAGTTTAGCACTAGCGGGAGAGGTCGAGCAGTACTTC
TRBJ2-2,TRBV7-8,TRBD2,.,CASSLLGLAENTGELFF,TGTGCCAGCAGCTTACTGGGACTAGCGGAAAACACCGGGGAGCTGTTTTTT
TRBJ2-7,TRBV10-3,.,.,CAISDRGSGFYEQYF,TGTGCCATCAGTGACAGGGGTTCTGGGTTCTACGAGCAGTACTTC
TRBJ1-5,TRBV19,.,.,CASSHREGNQPQHF,TGTGCCAGTAGTCACCGGGAGGGCAATCAGCCCCAGCATTTT
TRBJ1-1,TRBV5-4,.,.,CASSLALGLTGGTEAFF,TGTGCCAGCAGCTTGGCATTAGGGTTGACAGGAGGCACTGAAGCTTTCTTT
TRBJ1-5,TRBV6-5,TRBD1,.,CASSRDRGSNQPQHF,TGTGCCAGCAGTCGGGACAGGGGAAGCAATCAGCCCCAGCATTTT
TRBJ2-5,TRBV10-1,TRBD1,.,CASSEGNRGTGETQYF,TGCGCCAGCAGTGAAGGCAACAGGGGAACAGGAGAGACCCAGTACTTC
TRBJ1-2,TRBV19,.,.,CASRAQGFNYGYTF,TGTGCCAGTAGGGCTCAGGGGTTTAACTATGGCTACACCTTC
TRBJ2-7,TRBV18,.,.,CASSPRGGSSYEQYF,TGTGCCAGCTCACCACGAGGAGGCTCTTCCTACGAGCAGTACTTC
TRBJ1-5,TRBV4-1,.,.,CASSQAPWGVQPQHF,TGCGCCAGCAGCCAAGCCCCTTGGGGGGTTCAGCCCCAGCATTTT
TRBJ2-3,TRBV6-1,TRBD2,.,CASSGAGDTDTQYF,TGTGCCAGCAGCGGGGCGGGAGATACAGATACGCAGTATTTT
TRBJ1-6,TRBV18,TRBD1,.,CASSPTGVDSPLHF,TGTGCCAGCTCACCAACAGGGGTTGATTCACCCCTCCACTTT
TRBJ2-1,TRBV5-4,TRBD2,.,CASSSIAGGTNEQFF,TGTGCCAGCAGCTCTATAGCGGGGGGGACCAATGAGCAGTTCTTC
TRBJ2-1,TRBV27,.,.,CASIAIESDEQFF,TGTGCCAGCATCGCAATCGAGAGCGATGAGCAGTTCTTC
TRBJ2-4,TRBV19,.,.,CASSIIWGERNIQYF,TGTGCCAGTAGTATAATTTGGGGGGAAAGAAACATTCAGTACTTC
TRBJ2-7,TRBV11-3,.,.,CASSLDTHEQYF,TGTGCCAGCAGCTTAGATACACACGAGCAGTACTTC
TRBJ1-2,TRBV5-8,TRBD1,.,CASSLRQGALGYTF,TGTGCCAGCAGCTTGAGGCAGGGGGCGCTTGGCTACACCTTC
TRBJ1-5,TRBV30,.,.,CAWKGRGPYSNQPQHF,TGTGCCTGGAAAGGCAGGGGTCCTTATAGCAATCAGCCCCAGCATTTT